This T cell receptor beta chain originates from a study of blood T cell repertoires in COVID-19. During active infection, Seattle patients enrolled and were then monitored through disease. TCRdb's copy holds only in-frame clones and misses some; the assay was immunoSEQ multiplex PCR. This table has 250,000 to 300,000 clones, 80% to 90% appearing once. Per germline, CDR1 SGHVS and CDR2 FNYEAQ. V gave up 5 bases and J gave up 2 bases; unmatched junction bases: 8. This CDR3 is built from 16 residues. This clonotype was sampled from a woman in her 30s with COVID-19, enrolled during active disease. The sequenced material came from peripheral blood. J is TRBJ2-3 and V is TRBV7-6; 9 bases fit TRBD2. This chain's CDR3 is CASSLSGGSPTDTQYF. The CDR3 DNA is TGTGCCAGCAGCCTTAGCGGGGGATCTCCCACAGATACGCAGTATTTT. The full variable domain, its missing parts supplied by reference TRBV7-6 and TRBJ2-3, is GAGVSQSPRYKVTKRGQDVALRCDPISGHVSLYWYRQALGQGPEFLTYFNYEAQQDKSGLPNDRFSAERPEGSISTLTIQRTEQRDSAMYRCASSLSGGSPTDTQYFGPGTRLTVL.